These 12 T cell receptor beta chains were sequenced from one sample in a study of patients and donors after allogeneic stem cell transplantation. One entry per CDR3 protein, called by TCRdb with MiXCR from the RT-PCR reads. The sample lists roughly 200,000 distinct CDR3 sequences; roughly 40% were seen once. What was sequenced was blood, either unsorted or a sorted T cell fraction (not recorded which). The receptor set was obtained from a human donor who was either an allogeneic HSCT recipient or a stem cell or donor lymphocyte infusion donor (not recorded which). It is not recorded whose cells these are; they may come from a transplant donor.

The CDR3 sequence is CSARRNSGRSDTQYF. DNA of the CDR3: TGCAGTGCTAGACGTAATAGCGGGAGATCAGATACGCAGTATTTT. The chain combines TRBV20-1 with TRBJ2-3, with 9 bases fitting TRBD2. After removal of 2 bases from V and 4 bases from J, the junction contained 7 bases not matched to a gene. This CDR3 region has 15 residues. CDR1 and CDR2 from the germline V gene are DFQATT and SNEGSKA (reference sequence).

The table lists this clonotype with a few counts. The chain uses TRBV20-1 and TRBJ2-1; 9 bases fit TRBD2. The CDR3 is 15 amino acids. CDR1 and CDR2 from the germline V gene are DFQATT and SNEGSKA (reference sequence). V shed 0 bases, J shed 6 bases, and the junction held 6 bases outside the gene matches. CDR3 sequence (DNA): TGCAGTGCTAGAGATCCGGGACTAGCTATCAATGAGCAGTTCTTC. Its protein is CSARDPGLAINEQFF.

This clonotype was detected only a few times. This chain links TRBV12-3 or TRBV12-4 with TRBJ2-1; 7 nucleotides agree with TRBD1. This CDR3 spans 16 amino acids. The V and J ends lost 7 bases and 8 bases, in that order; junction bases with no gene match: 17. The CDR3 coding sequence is TGTGCCAGCACTTTGGGACAGCCGAACTATTCCCATGAGCAGTTCTTC. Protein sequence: CASTLGQPNYSHEQFF.

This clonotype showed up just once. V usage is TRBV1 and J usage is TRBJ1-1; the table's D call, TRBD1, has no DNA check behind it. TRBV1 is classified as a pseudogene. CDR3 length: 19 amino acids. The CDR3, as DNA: TGCACCAGCAGCCTAAGAGGGACCGGGGCAGGGGGCATCGACACTGAAGCTTTCTTT. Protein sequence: CTSSLRGTGAGGIDTEAFF.

The CDR3 spells CASRPDSSSGELFF. The CDR3 bases are TGTGCCAGCAGGCCGGACTCCTCGTCCGGGGAGCTGTTTTTT. The genes are TRBV7-2 and TRBJ2-2; tentatively, D is TRBD2 (5 bases). This CDR3 contains 14 residues. The V end was cut by 6 bases, the J end by 6 bases, with 14 bases between. CDR1 and CDR2 from the germline V gene are SGHTA and FQGNSA.

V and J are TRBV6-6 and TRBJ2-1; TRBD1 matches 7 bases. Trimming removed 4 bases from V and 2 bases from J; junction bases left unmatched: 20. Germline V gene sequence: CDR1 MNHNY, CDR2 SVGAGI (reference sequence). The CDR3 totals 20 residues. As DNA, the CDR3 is TGTGCCAGCAGTTTCGTTTTTCCGGGACAGATTTACCTAACCTACAATGAGCAGTTCTTC. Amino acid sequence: CASSFVFPGQIYLTYNEQFF.

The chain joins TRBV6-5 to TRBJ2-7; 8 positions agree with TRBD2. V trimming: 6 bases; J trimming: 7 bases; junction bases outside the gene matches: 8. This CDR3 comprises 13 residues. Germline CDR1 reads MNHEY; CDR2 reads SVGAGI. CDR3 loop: CASSAGTRSEQYF. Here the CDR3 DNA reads TGTGCCAGCAGCGCCGGGACTAGAAGTGAGCAGTACTTC.

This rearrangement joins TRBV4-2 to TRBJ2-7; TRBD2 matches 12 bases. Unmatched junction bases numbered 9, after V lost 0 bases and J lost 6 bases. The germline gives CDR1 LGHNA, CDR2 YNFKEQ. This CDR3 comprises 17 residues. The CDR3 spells CASSQEYRTSGMVEQYF. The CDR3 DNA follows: TGTGCCAGCAGCCAAGAATATCGGACTAGCGGGATGGTCGAGCAGTACTTC.

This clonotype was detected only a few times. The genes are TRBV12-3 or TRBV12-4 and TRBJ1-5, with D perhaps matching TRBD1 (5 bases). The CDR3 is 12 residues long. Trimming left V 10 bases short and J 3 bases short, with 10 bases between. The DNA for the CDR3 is TGTGCCACCGAGGACACCAATCAGCCCCAGCATTTT. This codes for CATEDTNQPQHF.

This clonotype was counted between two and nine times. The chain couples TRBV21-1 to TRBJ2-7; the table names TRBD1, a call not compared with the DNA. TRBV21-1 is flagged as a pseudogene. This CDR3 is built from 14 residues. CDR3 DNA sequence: TGTGCCAGCAGCAACCGCACAGGGGTCCGGGAGCAGTACTTC. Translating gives CASSNRTGVREQYF.

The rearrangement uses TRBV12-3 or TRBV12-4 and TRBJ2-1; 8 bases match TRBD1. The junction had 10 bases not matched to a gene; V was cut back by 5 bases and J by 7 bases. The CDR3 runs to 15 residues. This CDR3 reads CASSTSGGDLNEQFF. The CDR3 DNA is TGTGCCAGCAGTACCTCAGGGGGCGATTTAAATGAGCAGTTCTTC.

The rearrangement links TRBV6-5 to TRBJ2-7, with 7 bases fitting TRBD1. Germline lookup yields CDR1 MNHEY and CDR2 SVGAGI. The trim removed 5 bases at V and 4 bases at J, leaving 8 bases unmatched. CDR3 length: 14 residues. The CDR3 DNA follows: TGTGCCAGCAGTAGTCGGACAGGTACATACGAGCAGTACTTC. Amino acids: CASSSRTGTYEQYF.